Sequencing of this T cell receptor (beta chain) was carried out in a study of T cell clonality in common variable immunodeficiency. The study, taken as a whole, reports: Compared with healthy controls, CVID subjects showed increased TCRbeta clonality, mostly in about a third.

This clone was counted ten times or more. Its antigen is not known. The read gets to within 3 residues of the CDR3 end, and the germline J gene fills in the rest. Most patients and controls had Caucasian heritage. Heparinized whole blood, roughly 5 to 8 ml, came from each donor. Sequencing input was equivalent genomic DNA from CVID and controls. Some clones are missing from TCRdb's copy, which holds only in-frame ones; the method was immunoSEQ multiplex PCR. This sample has about 34,000 clones, each found more than once. Trimming left V 6 bases short and J 7 bases short, with 15 bases between. The V gene's germline CDR1 is SQVTM and CDR2 ANQGSEA. The CDR3 contains 13 residues.

Sample: peripheral blood mononuclear cells. The TCR sequence derives from a person between 18 and 75 years old in good health. The J gene is TRBJ1-4, the V gene TRBV29-1; the D gene is possibly TRBD1 (6 bases). CDR3 region: CSVAGQMGEKLFF. The sequenced CDR3 bases are TGCAGCGTCGCCGGACAGATGGGTGAAAAA.